The source of this T cell receptor beta chain is a study of T cell responses to AZD1222 COVID-19 vaccine. A word on this clone: What it recognizes is unknown.

Method: immunoSEQ multiplex PCR; TCRdb's copy keeps in-frame clones and lacks some. Among some 92,000 clones, around 91% were seen once, and the ten largest hold 4% to 6%. CDR1 is SGHAT and CDR2 is FQNNGV in the germline V gene. V was cut by 4 bases and J by 1 base, with 4 bases left in between. CDR3 size: 12 residues. Study results and limitations: Spike-wide vaccine-associated CD4 TCRs dominated at 160-218 and 743-854. In a largely white British group with more females than males, clonal diversity was possibly underestimated. Spike-specific TCRs gained breadth and depth after people received two AZD1222 doses. Only a handful of individuals given AZD1222 were seropositive at baseline.

Sample: peripheral blood, taken on day 0 of MenACWY control vaccination. The sequence was obtained from an adult in good health. The chain combines TRBV11-2 with TRBJ1-2; no clear D. In DNA form, the CDR3 reads TGTGCCAGCAGCTCTGGTAACTATGGCTACACCTTC. Amino acids: CASSSGNYGYTF.